The rows below give T cell receptor beta chains drawn from one sample of a study of T cells after yellow fever vaccination. One entry per CDR3 protein, called by TCRdb with MiXCR from the 5' RACE reads. The sample yields around 350,000 distinct CDR3 sequences, around 10% seen once. The source was PBMCs, collected on the day of the first yellow fever vaccination. The receptors originated from a man between 18 and 35 years old who received the YFV17D yellow fever vaccine. CDR3s include the opening cysteine and the closing phenylalanine or tryptophan. The D gene is left open where the match is weak. Expanded clones are given a class, and other clones once, few, many or no size at all.

v_gene: TRBV5-1; j_gene: TRBJ2-7; d_gene: TRBD2; abundance: many; CDR3aa: CASSSTGGNTYEQYF; CDR3nt: TGCGCCAGCAGCTCCACGGGGGGTAATACCTACGAGCAGTACTTC
v_gene: TRBV7-2; j_gene: TRBJ1-3; d_gene: .; abundance: few; CDR3aa: CASTPGQGGNTIYF; CDR3nt: TGTGCCAGCACCCCGGGGCAGGGCGGAAACACCATATATTTT
v_gene: TRBV5-6; j_gene: TRBJ2-3; d_gene: .; abundance: .; CDR3aa: CASSFAVDTQYF; CDR3nt: TGTGCCAGCAGCTTTGCGGTAGATACGCAGTATTTT
v_gene: TRBV20-1; j_gene: TRBJ2-5; d_gene: .; abundance: many; CDR3aa: CSARDRVVNQETQYF; CDR3nt: TGCAGTGCTAGAGATCGGGTGGTAAACCAAGAGACCCAGTACTTC
v_gene: TRBV6-2/TRBV6-3; j_gene: TRBJ2-1; d_gene: TRBD1; abundance: few; CDR3aa: CASSYSDNRGSSYNEQFF; CDR3nt: TGTGCCAGCAGTTACTCGGACAACAGGGGGTCCTCCTACAATGAGCAGTTCTTC
v_gene: TRBV18; j_gene: TRBJ2-1; d_gene: .; abundance: .; CDR3aa: CASSPLLAYSSYNEQFF; CDR3nt: TGTGCCAGCTCACCGCTGCTGGCGTACTCCTCCTACAATGAGCAGTTCTTC
v_gene: TRBV11-1; j_gene: TRBJ1-1; d_gene: TRBD1; abundance: .; CDR3aa: CASSSTGGGSTEAFF; CDR3nt: TGTGCCAGCAGCTCTACAGGGGGCGGGAGCACTGAAGCTTTCTTT
v_gene: TRBV6-1; j_gene: TRBJ1-1; d_gene: TRBD1; abundance: many; CDR3aa: CASALTGTGRNAEAFF; CDR3nt: TGTGCCAGCGCCCTGACCGGGACAGGGCGGAACGCTGAAGCTTTCTTT
v_gene: TRBV20-1; j_gene: TRBJ2-6; d_gene: .; abundance: .; CDR3aa: CSAGGLLSGANVLTF; CDR3nt: TGCAGTGCTGGGGGGTTACTCTCTGGGGCCAACGTCCTGACTTTC
v_gene: TRBV7-2; j_gene: TRBJ2-2; d_gene: .; abundance: many; CDR3aa: CASSSVTHLANTGELFF; CDR3nt: TGTGCCAGCAGCTCCGTGACACATCTCGCGAACACCGGGGAGCTGTTTTTT
v_gene: TRBV5-1; j_gene: TRBJ2-1; d_gene: .; abundance: many; CDR3aa: CASSLGQLSYNEQFF; CDR3nt: TGCGCCAGCAGCTTGGGACAGCTCTCCTACAATGAGCAGTTCTTC
v_gene: TRBV18; j_gene: TRBJ2-6; d_gene: .; abundance: few; CDR3aa: CASSPPIGTPSSGANVLTF; CDR3nt: TGTGCCAGCTCACCACCAATTGGGACCCCGAGCTCTGGGGCCAACGTCCTGACTTTC
v_gene: TRBV21-1; j_gene: TRBJ2-4; d_gene: .; abundance: .; CDR3aa: CASISRYQNIQYF; CDR3nt: TGTGCCAGCATTTCTCGATACCAAAACATTCAGTACTTC
v_gene: TRBV5-1; j_gene: TRBJ2-5; d_gene: .; abundance: few; CDR3aa: CASSLAINERSQETQYF; CDR3nt: TGCGCCAGCAGCTTGGCCATCAATGAGAGGAGCCAAGAGACCCAGTACTTC
v_gene: TRBV7-9; j_gene: TRBJ2-1; d_gene: .; abundance: few; CDR3aa: CASSAVDSLPSYNEQFF; CDR3nt: TGTGCCAGCAGCGCGGTTGACAGTCTACCTTCCTACAATGAGCAGTTCTTC
v_gene: TRBV4-3; j_gene: TRBJ2-3; d_gene: .; abundance: .; CDR3aa: CASSPHLARTDTQYF; CDR3nt: TGCGCCAGCAGCCCCCATCTGGCCCGCACAGATACGCAGTATTTT
v_gene: TRBV12-3/TRBV12-4; j_gene: TRBJ2-1; d_gene: .; abundance: few; CDR3aa: CASIRIGDSNNEQFF; CDR3nt: TGTGCCAGCATCCGAATCGGGGATTCAAACAATGAGCAGTTCTTC
v_gene: TRBV6-1; j_gene: TRBJ1-1; d_gene: TRBD1; abundance: many; CDR3aa: CASTGGQGRLTEAFF; CDR3nt: TGTGCCAGCACCGGGGGACAGGGGAGGTTAACTGAAGCTTTCTTT
v_gene: TRBV12-3/TRBV12-4; j_gene: TRBJ1-1; d_gene: .; abundance: .; CDR3aa: CASRSPTEAFF; CDR3nt: TGTGCCAGCAGATCACCAACTGAAGCTTTCTTT
v_gene: TRBV7-9; j_gene: TRBJ2-7; d_gene: .; abundance: .; CDR3aa: CASSLIGSGDSYEQYF; CDR3nt: TGTGCCAGCAGCTTAATCGGGTCGGGGGACTCCTACGAGCAGTACTTC
v_gene: TRBV12-3/TRBV12-4; j_gene: TRBJ2-3; d_gene: TRBD2; abundance: few; CDR3aa: CASSVGLAGGSTQYF; CDR3nt: TGTGCCAGCAGTGTAGGACTAGCGGGGGGCTCTACGCAGTATTTT
v_gene: TRBV7-9; j_gene: TRBJ1-1; d_gene: .; abundance: .; CDR3aa: CAIQGLIGTEAFF; CDR3nt: TGTGCCATACAGGGCCTCATAGGCACTGAAGCTTTCTTT
v_gene: TRBV7-2; j_gene: TRBJ1-4; d_gene: .; abundance: many; CDR3aa: CASSLGGSAYEKLFF; CDR3nt: TGTGCCAGCAGCTTAGGTGGCTCAGCCTATGAAAAACTGTTTTTT